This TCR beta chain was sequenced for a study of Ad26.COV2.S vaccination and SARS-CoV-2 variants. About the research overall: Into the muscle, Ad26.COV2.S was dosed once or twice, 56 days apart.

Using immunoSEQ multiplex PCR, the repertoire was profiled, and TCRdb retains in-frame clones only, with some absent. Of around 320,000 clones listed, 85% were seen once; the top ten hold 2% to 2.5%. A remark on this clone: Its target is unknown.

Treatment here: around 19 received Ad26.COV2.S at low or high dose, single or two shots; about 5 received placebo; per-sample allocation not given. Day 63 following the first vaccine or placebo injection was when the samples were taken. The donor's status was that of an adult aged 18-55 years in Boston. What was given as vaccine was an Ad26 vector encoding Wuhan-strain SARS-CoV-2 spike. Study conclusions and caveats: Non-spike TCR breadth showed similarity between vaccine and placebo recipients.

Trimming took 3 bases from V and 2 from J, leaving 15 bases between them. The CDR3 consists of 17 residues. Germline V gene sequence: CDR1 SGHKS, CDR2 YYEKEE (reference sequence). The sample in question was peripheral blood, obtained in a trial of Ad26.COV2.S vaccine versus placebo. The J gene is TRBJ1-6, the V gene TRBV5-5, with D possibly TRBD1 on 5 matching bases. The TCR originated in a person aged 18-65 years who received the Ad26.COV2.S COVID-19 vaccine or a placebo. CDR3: CASSSAGGDAYNSPLHF. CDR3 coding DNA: TGTGCCAGCAGCTCGGCGGGAGGGGACGCCTATAATTCACCCCTCCACTTT. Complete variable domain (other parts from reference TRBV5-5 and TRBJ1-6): DAGVTQSPTHLIKTRGQQVTLRCSPISGHKSVSWYQQVLGQGPQFIFQYYEKEERGRGNFPDRFSARQFPNYSSELNVNALLLGDSALYLCASSSAGGDAYNSPLHFGNGTRLTVT.